This TCR beta chain was captured by sequencing in a study of blood T cell repertoires in COVID-19 (dated by TCRdb to about 2020). Context from the whole study: The collaborator samples originated in the United States, Italy and Spain and spanned the acute and convalescent phases of COVID-19. Where available, HLA class I and class II types were taken from metadata supplied by the sample provider and were not determined by assay-based typing. A freely available public database, intended as a resource for researchers studying the immune response to SARS-CoV-2, is where the repertoires were released. The prospective study material was composed of cDNA or gDNA derived from T cells, B-cell-depleted T cells, or PBMCs. The samples were drawn from the first 160 participants of the ongoing ImmuneRACE study and from 950 to 1,500 subjects provided by 6 global collaborators. Subjects who had been exposed to COVID-19, were actively infected with it, or had recovered from it provided the deeply sampled blood TCRbeta repertoires that made up the dataset. A de-identified subject ID, COVID-19 status, age in years and sex were almost always included in the sample metadata.

TCRbeta CDR3 regions were amplified from genomic DNA by means of the immunoSEQ Assay, a bias-controlled multiplex PCR. In the original analysis: Within the assay, amplification of reference gene primers was used to estimate how many nucleated cells each sample contained. To quantify the absolute abundance of each unique TCRbeta CDR3 rearrangement, sequence reads were collapsed and filtered. For each sample, productive Simpson clonality was calculated as the square root of Simpson's diversity index over productive rearrangements. The source is immuneACCESS, and TCRdb retained only in-frame sequences with V and J called. Part of the clones is not carried over; for the studies checked, unresolved V genes explain less than half of this, and the remainder is unexplained. The V and J calls and clone size were taken over from that table, and D and trimming were inferred from the DNA. The sample yields about 74,000 clones; 90% were counted once. The leading ten clones occupy 1.5% of the sample.

Its CDR3 holds 13 amino acids, cysteine through phenylalanine. Of all the DNA, just the CDR3 is kept, 39 bases in frame from base 1. The V end loses 7 bases and the J end loses 4 bases, and a stretch of 10 bases separates them. Each collaborating institution followed its own protocols to collect whole blood in K2EDTA tubes. Collaborator samples were shipped for TCRbeta analysis as frozen whole blood, isolated PBMCs, or DNA extracted from either sample type. Regarding this clone: What this receptor recognizes is not known. No base qualities exist here, and no much larger clone lies one base off it.

Points the paper makes about the study in general: The quantity of clinical and demographic metadata differed by source and by participant and was supplied without curation.

This receptor was taken from a man aged 45-60 years with acute or convalescent COVID-19. The V and J genes are TRBV12-3 or TRBV12-4 and TRBJ2-2; the D segment cannot be called with confidence. The material sequenced was peripheral blood. CDR3 region: CASTEDRTGELFF. The sequenced DNA: TGTGCCAGCACCGAGGATCGCACCGGGGAGCTGTTTTTT.